This entry features one T cell receptor (beta chain) sequence. The antigen is undetermined. Using immunoSEQ multiplex PCR, the repertoire was profiled, and TCRdb retains in-frame clones only, with some absent. The data hold roughly 50,000 clones, with approximately 88% observed a single time. The data belong to a study of OX40 agonist ivuxolimab in advanced cancers. Whole-study findings and limits: Antigen specificity of clonally expanded peripheral T cells was not established. CD4+ and CD8+ blood T cells expanded clonally by week 6 at 0.1 to 3.0 mg/kg.

The sequenced sample was CD4+ or CD8+ T cells sorted from blood, obtained in a trial of the OX40 agonist ivuxolimab. This clonotype was sampled from an adult with an advanced solid tumor such as melanoma, head and neck, liver or kidney cancer.

The CDR3 sequence is CASSRPGQGGGEQFF. In DNA, the CDR3 is TGTGCCAGCAGCCGTCCGGGACAGGGCGGGGGTGAGCAGTTCTTC. The chain employs TRBV7-8 and TRBJ2-1; 9 nucleotides agree with TRBD1. V was pared by 5 bases and J by 9 bases, with 11 bases of the junction left unmatched. This CDR3 is 15 amino acids long. The germline gives CDR1 SGHVS, CDR2 FQNEAQ.